This is a list of T cell receptor beta chains from one sample in a study of blood T cell repertoires in COVID-19. The method was immunoSEQ multiplex PCR; TCRdb's version includes in-frame clones alone and lacks a portion of them. The data hold roughly 260,000 clones, with around 92% observed a single time. Sample: peripheral blood. All receptors come from a person aged 18 to 30 with COVID-19, enrolled during active disease. Each CDR3 is given with its conserved first and last residue. The D gene is left open where the match is weak.

TRBD2	TRBV11-2	TRBJ2-1	TGTGCCAGCAGCCCCGCTAGCGGGAGCTACAATGAGCAGTTCTTC	CASSPASGSYNEQFF
.	TRBV9	TRBJ1-6	TGTGCCAGCAGCGTAGCTTGGGGGGGTAATAATTCACCCCTCCACTTT	CASSVAWGGNNSPLHF
.	TRBV27	TRBJ1-4	TGTGCCAGCAGTTTTCGGGGAGGGTATGAAAAACTGTTTTTT	CASSFRGGYEKLFF
.	TRBV13	TRBJ1-5	TGTGCCAGCAGCTTAGGGGTCTCGGAGGATCAGCCCCAGCATTTT	CASSLGVSEDQPQHF
TRBD2	TRBV9	TRBJ2-7	TGTGCCAGCAGCGCATACCCTTTAGCGGGAGCCACCTACGAGCAGTACTTC	CASSAYPLAGATYEQYF
.	TRBV19	TRBJ2-2	TGTGCCAGTAGCCAGGGTCAGGGCACCGGGGAGCTGTTTTTT	CASSQGQGTGELFF
.	TRBV7-9	TRBJ1-2	TGTGCCAGCAGCTTATGGACGACAGACAACTATGGCTACACCTTC	CASSLWTTDNYGYTF
.	TRBV6-1	TRBJ2-7	TGTGCCAGCAGTGAAGCCCAAAAATCCTTTGGAGTGTACGAGCAGTACTTC	CASSEAQKSFGVYEQYF
TRBD2	TRBV11-2	TRBJ2-3	TGTGCCAGCAGCTCTCTAGCGGGGGGCACAGATACGCAGTATTTT	CASSSLAGGTDTQYF
TRBD1	TRBV7-2	TRBJ1-2	TGTGCCAGCAGCTTAGAGTTATGGACAGGGGATGGCTACACCTTC	CASSLELWTGDGYTF
TRBD1	TRBV10-3	TRBJ1-1	TGTGCCATCAGTGAGCTAGGGACAGCCAACACTGAAGCTTTCTTT	CAISELGTANTEAFF
TRBD2	TRBV19	TRBJ2-1	TGTGCCAGTAGTATCAGGGCTAGCGGGAACAATGAGCAGTTCTTC	CASSIRASGNNEQFF